The T cell receptor (beta chain) described here comes from a study of blood T cell repertoires in COVID-19. Study in general: Spain, Italy and the United States supplied samples that represented acute and convalescent COVID-19. T cells, B-cell-depleted T cells, or PBMCs provided the cDNA or gDNA that served as material.

Authors' analysis steps: Cell counts per sample came from amplifying reference gene primers. TCRdb's copy holds only in-frame clones and misses some; the assay was immunoSEQ multiplex PCR. From that table come the V and J calls and clone size; the DNA was used to work out D and trimming. Here the sample spans 100,000 or so clones, more than 80% being singletons. This CDR3 is built from 17 residues. V trimming: 4 bases; J trimming: 5 bases; junction bases outside the gene matches: 8. Per the germline V gene, CDR1 is SGHDT and CDR2 is YYEEEE. This clonotype originated in a woman between 65 and 79 years old with acute or convalescent COVID-19. The genes are TRBV5-6 and TRBJ2-5; TRBD2 aligns across 16 bases. Input material: peripheral blood. The CDR3: CASSTAGLAGGPETQYF. Here the CDR3 DNA reads TGTGCCAGCAGCACGGCGGGACTAGCGGGGGGGCCTGAGACCCAGTACTTC.